The T cell receptor (beta chain) described here comes from a study of T cell responses to AZD1222 COVID-19 vaccine. Study-wide results and limits: Elevations in Spike-specific TCR breadth and depth followed administration of two AZD1222 doses. Baseline serology detected seropositivity in only 5 to 7 AZD1222 recipients. Donors skewed white British and female; clonal diversity was possibly underestimated.

Concerning this clone: No antigen is known for it.

The table came from immunoSEQ multiplex PCR; TCRdb's copy has only in-frame clones and leaves some out. The repertoire holds 200,000 to 250,000 clones, with around 94% as singletons. The germline V and J ends were trimmed by 2 bases and 2 bases, with 9 bases remaining between them. Germline-derived CDR1 and CDR2 are MDHEN and SYDVKM. This CDR3 has 14 residues. The input for sequencing was peripheral blood, taken 28 days after the second dose of the MenACWY control vaccine. The clonotype originates from an adult who received the MenACWY meningococcal vaccine as a control. This chain uses TRBV28 with TRBJ1-2; no firm D call. CDR3 bases: TGTGCCAGCAGTTTACGGGGATTGAACTATGGCTACACCTTC. Its translation: CASSLRGLNYGYTF.